A selection of T cell receptor beta chains follows, all from one sample in a study of CXCR3-negative and CXCR3-positive naive CD8 T cells. TCRdb re-called the 5' RACE reads; every CDR3 protein appears as one record, without DNA. Recorded for this sample: approximately 20,000 distinct CDR3 sequences. The sequenced sample consisted of memory CD8+ T cells from blood. Receptor source: a human donor in good health. Some clones in this sample may be carry-over from other donors' samples. Both conserved end residues are part of each CDR3. The size entry is marked missing in some rows and otherwise reads once, few, many or a size class.

size	V	J	CDR3
-	TRBV12-3/TRBV12-4	TRBJ2-7	CASSWTVSFGEQYF
-	TRBV9	TRBJ2-1	CASSRLAGGPNGEQFF
-	TRBV29-1	TRBJ2-1	CSVETSIIYNEQFF
-	TRBV5-5	TRBJ2-3	CASSLTAIWADTQYF
-	TRBV20-1	TRBJ2-5	CSGGDSAFQETQYF
-	TRBV6-6	TRBJ2-1	CASSESSGSSYNEQFF
-	TRBV29-1	TRBJ2-7	CSASKSGLAPYEQYF
-	TRBV2	TRBJ2-3	CASSEGTSEDTQYF
-	TRBV28	TRBJ1-1	CASREITRASTEAFF
-	TRBV12-3/TRBV12-4	TRBJ1-2	CASSLEIRDGYTF
-	TRBV9	TRBJ2-5	CASSLSSVGRVGQYF
-	TRBV27	TRBJ1-3	CASSPYDRGVSGNTIYF
-	TRBV12-3/TRBV12-4	TRBJ2-1	CANSPGGLPSYNEQFF
medium-sized	TRBV7-9	TRBJ2-1	CASSKAEDARGYNEQFF
-	TRBV20-1	TRBJ2-1	CSARGIAENNEQFF
-	TRBV29-1	TRBJ2-1	CSVEGNREPSSYNEQFF
-	TRBV11-2	TRBJ2-1	CASSLNNEQFF
-	TRBV6-6	TRBJ2-1	CASSSVGGPSENEQFF
-	TRBV20-1	TRBJ2-3	CSARGLAGVDTQYF
medium-sized	TRBV20-1	TRBJ2-3	CSPLAGRVNTDTQYF
-	TRBV29-1	TRBJ2-7	CSAGTGSYEQYF
-	TRBV23-1	TRBJ2-1	CASSQSQSSYNEQFF
medium-sized	TRBV6-4	TRBJ2-3	CASSDSGGGGTDTQYF
-	TRBV27	TRBJ1-4	CASSKRGEAWEKLFF